This record looks at one T cell receptor beta chain sequence and its context. Its target is unknown. The CDR3 runs to 15 residues. The germline V gene encodes CDR1 MNHNS and CDR2 SASEGT. The V gene lost 3 bases and the J gene lost 0 bases, with 9 bases spanning the gap. The data stem from a study of shared clonotypes between healthy human individuals. Whole-study findings and limits: Relative to clonotypes present in all four donors, those not shared had lower generation probabilities. The study found roughly 5% of naive CD4 clonotypes shared across several donors. Memory subsets had estimated richness that was generally smaller than that of naive subsets. The study sampled only blood, and tissue repertoires likely differ.

Libraries were prepared by immunoSEQ multiplex PCR; TCRdb keeps only in-frame clonotypes and omits some of them. This sample yields roughly 1 million clones, of which 65% to 75% are seen a single time; around 1.4% belongs to the top ten. Sequencing input: memory CD4+ T cells sorted from blood. Subset reported: CD45RA-negative fraction. The clonotype originates from a man between 18 and 29 years old in good health. V gene TRBV6-1 combines with J gene TRBJ1-5, with unresolved D. The CDR3 region has the DNA TGTGCCAGCAGTGACTCCAGACATAGCAATCAGCCCCAGCATTTT. Its translation: CASSDSRHSNQPQHF.